This T cell receptor beta chain was found in a study of a mutant IDH1 vaccine in newly diagnosed glioma. There are 18 residues in the CDR3. Germline V gene data show CDR1 as SGHRS and CDR2 as YFSETQ. V was clipped by 4 bases and J by 0 bases, with 22 bases between them. Profiled with immunoSEQ multiplex PCR; TCRdb holds only in-frame clones, not every one. The table includes tens of thousands of clones, approximately 80% detected once. Sample time point: week 11, during vaccination. Vaccine doses each comprised 300 ug of mutant IDH1 20-mer peptide, with topical imiquimod. A few counts support this clone. The antigen is unknown.

This TCR was sampled from a man in his forties or fifties with glioma. The chain links TRBV5-1 to TRBJ1-1, with D tentatively TRBD1 (5 bases). The sample here was PBMCs, taken from a glioma patient whose treatment included an IDH1 peptide vaccine. CDR3 sequence (DNA): TGCGCCAGCAGCCCGGCGGGGGTTGTCAGGTTGATGAACACTGAAGCTTTCTTT. Its translation: CASSPAGVVRLMNTEAFF.